The subject of this entry is one T cell receptor beta chain. Its antigen is not yet known. Base qualities are not provided; no much larger clone lies one nucleotide away. To sequence the TCRbeta CDR3 region, genomic DNA was isolated from the sorted cells. The immunoSEQ Assay was used for sequencing of TCRbeta CDR3 regions. TCRdb holds this immuneACCESS table with in-frame rearrangements only. Some clones are missing; in checked studies, unresolved V genes explain under half, and the rest has no known cause. Across this sample there are under 100,000 clones, with 80% to 95% seen only once. The biggest ten clones account for 0.6% to 0.7% of the sample. V sheds 4 bases and J sheds 2 bases, leaving 5 bases between their ends. Via the germline V gene, CDR1 is KGHSH and CDR2 LQKENI. From the cysteine up to the phenylalanine, the CDR3 has a length of 12 residues. Solely the CDR3 DNA is kept, with 36 bases framed from the first base.

Patients with autoimmune disease history or receiving systemic immunosuppression were excluded from the trial. In every dose cohort, peripheral blood was drawn for TCR sequencing at baseline, cycle 4 day 1, and cycle 7 day 1. Samples came from an open-label, multicenter, first-in-human phase I dose-escalation trial of ivuxolimab. The trial enrolled adults with locally advanced or metastatic head and neck squamous cell, hepatocellular, melanoma or renal cell carcinoma. Before TCR sequencing, CD4+ and CD8+ T cells were separately sorted from peripheral blood. These data belong to a study of OX40 agonist ivuxolimab in advanced cancers. Turning to the overall study: The costimulatory receptor OX40 (CD134) was targeted by ivuxolimab, a fully human IgG2 agonistic monoclonal antibody. Intravenous ivuxolimab was administered to patients every 2 weeks at six dose levels: 0.01, 0.1, 0.3, 1.5, 3 and 10 mg/kg. In the dose-escalation cohort, 75% to 90% of patients were male, and the mean age was 60 years with a range of roughly 20 to 80. The monotherapy dose-escalation portion (N of about 57 patients) of the phase I ivuxolimab trial is reported in the paper. Partial responses occurred in three dose-escalation patients, of whom one had hepatocellular carcinoma and two had cutaneous melanoma. Patients were allowed to have had prior anti-PD-1, anti-PD-L1 or anti-CTLA-4 therapy, and approximately 41% of the dose-escalation patients had previously received checkpoint inhibitors. Among the roughly 52 dose-escalation patients, around 19 had hepatocellular carcinoma, roughly 15 melanoma, 9 renal cell carcinoma and 9 head and neck cancer. The point of sequencing TCRbeta in the periphery was to test whether ivuxolimab changed TCR sequence diversity and drove clonal T-cell expansion.

Overall study results and their limits: In the 0.1-3.0 mg/kg groups, partial responders had among the lowest normalized peripheral clonal expansion, particularly in CD8+ T cells. Antigen specificity was not determined for the clonally expanded peripheral T cells. Low levels of normalized T-cell clonal expansion were also seen in some nonresponding patients. On average, CD8+ T cells showed more expanded clones than CD4+ T cells after ivuxolimab. Clonal expansion of both CD4+ and CD8+ blood T cells was observed from baseline to week 6 at doses 0.1 to 3.0 mg/kg.

The chain was built from TRBV18 and TRBJ1-2; a confident D gene designation cannot be given. This TCR was recovered from an adult with an advanced solid tumor such as melanoma, head and neck, liver or kidney cancer. The starting material was CD4+ or CD8+ T cells sorted from blood, obtained in a trial of the OX40 agonist ivuxolimab. The CDR3 loop reads CASSHENYGYTF. The DNA sequence follows: TGTGCCAGCTCACACGAAAACTATGGCTACACCTTC.